This T cell receptor (beta chain) is drawn from a study of blood T cells in healthy people across ages. The use of a sample-barcoded 5' primer and a J-beta primer mix characterized a second PCR of roughly 7 to 12 cycles. Each CDR3 protein gets one entry after TCRdb re-called the 5' RACE reads with MiXCR. The data show about 560,000 distinct CDR3 sequences, roughly a quarter seen once. These records were also assigned to another study, of T cells of mothers and their children. That work states: Normalized overlap was always slightly, never significantly, higher in related than unrelated mother-child pairs.

The clonotype originates from a boy between 2 and 10 years old in good health. Sequencing was carried out using blood.

For the CDR3, the DNA is TGTGCCAGCAGTGTTCCAGGGGGATCTAATGAAAAACTGTTTTTT. It specifies CASSVPGGSNEKLFF. The J gene is TRBJ1-4, the V gene TRBV12-3 or TRBV12-4, with 7 nucleotides matching TRBD1. The length of the CDR3 is 15 residues. V was pared by 5 bases and J by 3 bases, with 6 bases of the junction left unmatched.